This T cell receptor (beta chain) appears in the sequencing data of a study of T-cell memory formation after mild COVID-19. The study, taken as a whole, reports: Shrinking CD4+ clones resided mostly in CM and EM, and CD8+ ones in EMRA.

TCRalpha and TCRbeta libraries used 5'RACE with constant-segment primers and UMIs. TCRdb called the 5' RACE reads again in MiXCR, with one record for every CDR3 protein. The repertoire holds 550,000 to 650,000 distinct CDR3 sequences, with 15% to 20% as singletons. Of note for this clonotype: The antigen remains unidentified.

CDR3 length: 14 amino acids. Trimming took off 1 base at V and 4 bases at J, with 10 bases between the two ends. Germline-derived CDR1 and CDR2 are LNHDA and SQIVND (reference sequence). Sequencing was done on a sample of PBMCs or a T cell subset sorted from them (not recorded which). This chain links TRBV19 with TRBJ1-1; maybe TRBD1 (5 bases). The origin of this receptor is an adult woman who had mild COVID-19 (a few samples of this study predate the infection). Cell type and time point are not known. The CDR3 sequence is CASSIVGRGTEAFF. The CDR3 region has the DNA TGTGCCAGTAGTATAGTTGGGAGGGGCACTGAAGCTTTCTTT.